This is a list of T cell receptor beta chains from one sample in a study of T cells of healthy individuals. In TCRdb, the 5' RACE reads were re-called with MiXCR into one record per CDR3 protein. This sample has 45,000 to 60,000 distinct CDR3 sequences, with roughly 14% found just once. Receptors were obtained from a human donor in good health. The CDR3 runs from the conserved cysteine through the conserved F or W. The D gene is left open where the match is weak. Some rows mark clone size as missing; the rest say once, few, many or name a class of expanded clone.

j_call: TRBJ2-1; v_call: TRBV7-6; clone_size: many; d_call: TRBD2; cdr3_aa: CASSDWSSGSNEQFF; cdr3_nt: TGTGCCAGCAGCGATTGGTCTAGCGGGAGTAATGAGCAGTTCTTC
j_call: TRBJ2-7; v_call: TRBV2; clone_size: few; d_call: TRBD2; cdr3_aa: CASTGMTSGTYEQYF; cdr3_nt: TGTGCCAGCACCGGAATGACTAGCGGGACGTACGAGCAGTACTTC
j_call: TRBJ2-7; v_call: TRBV5-1; clone_size: .; d_call: TRBD2; cdr3_aa: CASSSGGAVYEQYF; cdr3_nt: TGCGCCAGCAGTTCCGGGGGGGCCGTGTACGAGCAGTACTTC
j_call: TRBJ1-5; v_call: TRBV4-3; clone_size: few; d_call: TRBD1; cdr3_aa: CASSHIQGANQPQHF; cdr3_nt: TGCGCCAGCAGCCATATACAGGGGGCCAATCAGCCCCAGCATTTT
j_call: TRBJ2-2; v_call: TRBV20-1; clone_size: few; d_call: .; cdr3_aa: CSASRQGGTGELFF; cdr3_nt: TGCAGTGCTAGTCGACAGGGAGGGACCGGGGAGCTGTTTTTT
j_call: TRBJ1-5; v_call: TRBV12-3/TRBV12-4; clone_size: few; d_call: .; cdr3_aa: CASRNQGYQPQHF; cdr3_nt: TGTGCCAGCAGGAACCAAGGGTATCAGCCCCAGCATTTT
j_call: TRBJ2-2; v_call: TRBV12-3/TRBV12-4; clone_size: many; d_call: .; cdr3_aa: CASSLSGPGELFF; cdr3_nt: TGTGCCAGCAGTTTAAGCGGACCCGGGGAGCTGTTTTTT
j_call: TRBJ2-2; v_call: TRBV19; clone_size: many; d_call: .; cdr3_aa: CASSTPGHSNTGELFF; cdr3_nt: TGTGCCAGTAGCACCCCGGGACACTCGAACACCGGGGAGCTGTTTTTT
j_call: TRBJ2-7; v_call: TRBV6-5; clone_size: few; d_call: .; cdr3_aa: CASSYSRNPYEQYF; cdr3_nt: TGTGCCAGCAGTTACTCCCGCAACCCCTACGAGCAGTACTTC
j_call: TRBJ2-5; v_call: TRBV5-6; clone_size: .; d_call: TRBD2; cdr3_aa: CASSLKFLAGGETQYF; cdr3_nt: TGTGCCAGCAGCTTGAAATTCTTGGCGGGGGGAGAGACCCAGTACTTC
j_call: TRBJ2-7; v_call: TRBV30; clone_size: .; d_call: .; cdr3_aa: CAWSVRDRTYEQYF; cdr3_nt: TGTGCCTGGAGTGTACGTGACAGAACCTACGAGCAGTACTTC
j_call: TRBJ2-3; v_call: TRBV19; clone_size: many; d_call: .; cdr3_aa: CASSSTGTRPDTQYF; cdr3_nt: TGTGCCAGTAGTTCGACCGGGACAAGGCCAGATACGCAGTATTTT
j_call: TRBJ2-3; v_call: TRBV5-1; clone_size: few; d_call: TRBD2; cdr3_aa: CASSLNGRGTDTQYF; cdr3_nt: TGCGCCAGCAGCTTGAACGGGAGGGGAACAGATACGCAGTATTTT
j_call: TRBJ2-5; v_call: TRBV11-2; clone_size: few; d_call: .; cdr3_aa: CASSFPGANGETQYF; cdr3_nt: TGTGCCAGCAGCTTTCCGGGGGCTAACGGGGAGACCCAGTACTTC
j_call: TRBJ1-1; v_call: TRBV2; clone_size: many; d_call: TRBD1; cdr3_aa: CASSGQGAWDTEAFF; cdr3_nt: TGTGCCAGCAGTGGACAGGGAGCGTGGGACACTGAAGCTTTCTTT
j_call: TRBJ1-1; v_call: TRBV6-6; clone_size: medium-sized; d_call: .; cdr3_aa: CASTPEIDGNTEAFF; cdr3_nt: TGTGCCAGCACCCCAGAGATTGACGGGAACACTGAAGCTTTCTTT
j_call: TRBJ2-5; v_call: TRBV11-2; clone_size: many; d_call: .; cdr3_aa: CASSLVTLQETQYF; cdr3_nt: TGTGCCAGCAGCTTAGTAACACTCCAAGAGACCCAGTACTTC
j_call: TRBJ2-5; v_call: TRBV6-2/TRBV6-3; clone_size: .; d_call: .; cdr3_aa: CASSYSPGETQYF; cdr3_nt: TGTGCCAGCAGTTACTCACCGGGGGAGACCCAGTACTTC
j_call: TRBJ2-7; v_call: TRBV12-3/TRBV12-4; clone_size: .; d_call: TRBD1; cdr3_aa: CARSGTGDSYEQYF; cdr3_nt: TGTGCCAGATCCGGGACAGGGGACTCCTACGAGCAGTACTTC
j_call: TRBJ2-1; v_call: TRBV7-2; clone_size: many; d_call: .; cdr3_aa: CASSYGNSYNEQFF; cdr3_nt: TGTGCCAGCAGCTACGGGAACTCCTACAATGAGCAGTTCTTC
j_call: TRBJ2-3; v_call: TRBV5-8; clone_size: many; d_call: TRBD2; cdr3_aa: CASSGGLAETDTQYF; cdr3_nt: TGTGCCAGCAGCGGAGGACTAGCGGAGACAGATACGCAGTATTTT
j_call: TRBJ2-1; v_call: TRBV5-5; clone_size: .; d_call: TRBD2; cdr3_aa: CASSSGGDNEQFF; cdr3_nt: TGTGCCAGCAGCTCGGGGGGAGACAATGAGCAGTTCTTC
j_call: TRBJ2-7; v_call: TRBV25-1; clone_size: few; d_call: .; cdr3_aa: CASTDPKQYF; cdr3_nt: TGTGCCAGCACAGACCCGAAGCAGTACTTC
j_call: TRBJ1-1; v_call: TRBV10-2; clone_size: many; d_call: .; cdr3_aa: CASSVDSKLNTEAFF; cdr3_nt: TGCGCCAGCAGTGTGGACAGTAAGTTGAACACTGAAGCTTTCTTT
j_call: TRBJ1-4; v_call: TRBV27; clone_size: many; d_call: .; cdr3_aa: CASSSGGGKKLFF; cdr3_nt: TGTGCCAGCAGTTCTGGGGGGGGTAAAAAACTGTTTTTT
j_call: TRBJ2-1; v_call: TRBV9; clone_size: few; d_call: TRBD2; cdr3_aa: CASSGLTSGTYNEQFF; cdr3_nt: TGTGCCAGCAGCGGCCTGACTAGCGGAACCTACAATGAGCAGTTCTTC
j_call: TRBJ2-7; v_call: TRBV6-5; clone_size: .; d_call: .; cdr3_aa: CASPTRDFYYEQYF; cdr3_nt: TGTGCCAGTCCCACTAGGGATTTTTACTACGAGCAGTACTTC
j_call: TRBJ1-3; v_call: TRBV6-6; clone_size: many; d_call: .; cdr3_aa: CASSSTAENTIYF; cdr3_nt: TGTGCCAGCAGTTCTACTGCCGAAAACACCATATATTTT
j_call: TRBJ2-7; v_call: TRBV7-2; clone_size: few; d_call: TRBD1; cdr3_aa: CASSLMDRASEQYF; cdr3_nt: TGTGCCAGCAGCTTAATGGACAGGGCCTCCGAGCAGTACTTC
j_call: TRBJ1-1; v_call: TRBV2; clone_size: .; d_call: .; cdr3_aa: CARKEGTSEAFF; cdr3_nt: TGTGCGAGAAAAGAGGGGACCTCTGAAGCTTTCTTT
j_call: TRBJ2-5; v_call: TRBV20-1; clone_size: many; d_call: TRBD2; cdr3_aa: CSALGLADQETQYF; cdr3_nt: TGCAGTGCTCTCGGACTAGCGGACCAAGAGACCCAGTACTTC
j_call: TRBJ2-5; v_call: TRBV21-1; clone_size: many; d_call: .; cdr3_aa: CASSKKGGTRVKETQYF; cdr3_nt: TGTGCCAGCAGCAAAAAAGGGGGGACAAGAGTCAAAGAGACCCAGTACTTC
j_call: TRBJ2-7; v_call: TRBV6-1; clone_size: few; d_call: .; cdr3_aa: CASSDGPATYEQYF; cdr3_nt: TGTGCCAGCAGCGACGGGCCAGCCACCTACGAGCAGTACTTC
j_call: TRBJ2-3; v_call: TRBV18; clone_size: .; d_call: .; cdr3_aa: CASSGMGPPTDTQYF; cdr3_nt: TGTGCCAGCTCGGGTATGGGGCCACCCACAGATACGCAGTATTTT
j_call: TRBJ2-1; v_call: TRBV9; clone_size: once; d_call: .; cdr3_aa: CASSVYGHEQFF; cdr3_nt: TGTGCCAGCAGCGTGTATGGGCATGAGCAGTTCTTC
j_call: TRBJ2-5; v_call: TRBV3-1; clone_size: few; d_call: .; cdr3_aa: CASSQNEETQYF; cdr3_nt: TGTGCCAGCAGCCAAAATGAAGAGACCCAGTACTTC
j_call: TRBJ2-4; v_call: TRBV7-8; clone_size: many; d_call: .; cdr3_aa: CASSSDRKNIQYF; cdr3_nt: TGTGCCAGCAGCTCCGACAGGAAAAACATTCAGTACTTC
j_call: TRBJ2-1; v_call: TRBV7-6; clone_size: .; d_call: .; cdr3_aa: CASSSMDSLFSYNEQFF; cdr3_nt: TGTGCCAGCAGCTCCATGGACAGCCTATTCTCCTACAATGAGCAGTTCTTC
j_call: TRBJ2-2; v_call: TRBV11-1; clone_size: .; d_call: TRBD1; cdr3_aa: CASSFVTGPGELFF; cdr3_nt: TGTGCCAGCAGCTTTGTGACAGGGCCCGGGGAGCTGTTTTTT
j_call: TRBJ2-3; v_call: TRBV20-1; clone_size: .; d_call: .; cdr3_aa: CSASMTDTQYF; cdr3_nt: TGCAGTGCTAGCATGACAGATACGCAGTATTTT
j_call: TRBJ2-7; v_call: TRBV19; clone_size: many; d_call: .; cdr3_aa: CASSRTGMGSYEQYF; cdr3_nt: TGTGCCAGTAGTAGAACAGGGATGGGGAGCTACGAGCAGTACTTC
j_call: TRBJ2-2; v_call: TRBV9; clone_size: .; d_call: .; cdr3_aa: CASSVTGWNTGELFF; cdr3_nt: TGTGCCAGCAGCGTGACTGGGTGGAACACCGGGGAGCTGTTTTTT
j_call: TRBJ2-5; v_call: TRBV20-1; clone_size: .; d_call: TRBD2; cdr3_aa: CSARAGGPRETQYF; cdr3_nt: TGCAGTGCTAGGGCGGGAGGGCCCCGGGAGACCCAGTACTTC
j_call: TRBJ2-3; v_call: TRBV19; clone_size: .; d_call: TRBD2; cdr3_aa: CASSVIDTGGPTDTQYF; cdr3_nt: TGTGCCAGTAGCGTTATTGATACGGGGGGGCCAACAGATACGCAGTATTTT
j_call: TRBJ2-3; v_call: TRBV10-3; clone_size: .; d_call: .; cdr3_aa: CAAWDTLTDTQYF; cdr3_nt: TGTGCCGCCTGGGACACACTCACAGATACGCAGTATTTT
j_call: TRBJ2-3; v_call: TRBV10-2; clone_size: many; d_call: .; cdr3_aa: CASSQADTQYF; cdr3_nt: TGCGCCAGCAGTCAGGCAGATACGCAGTATTTT
j_call: TRBJ2-7; v_call: TRBV25-1; clone_size: few; d_call: .; cdr3_aa: CASSDAALYEQYF; cdr3_nt: TGTGCCAGCAGTGATGCTGCCCTCTACGAGCAGTACTTC
j_call: TRBJ1-2; v_call: TRBV11-1; clone_size: .; d_call: TRBD1; cdr3_aa: CASSPGPQGAYGYTF; cdr3_nt: TGTGCCAGCAGCCCCGGCCCACAGGGGGCCTATGGCTACACCTTC
j_call: TRBJ2-2; v_call: TRBV19; clone_size: many; d_call: .; cdr3_aa: CASSGAWGTNTGELFF; cdr3_nt: TGTGCCAGTAGTGGGGCGTGGGGAACGAACACCGGGGAGCTGTTTTTT
j_call: TRBJ2-1; v_call: TRBV28; clone_size: few; d_call: TRBD1; cdr3_aa: CASSLEQGARNEQFF; cdr3_nt: TGTGCCAGCAGTTTAGAACAGGGGGCCCGAAATGAGCAGTTCTTC
j_call: TRBJ2-5; v_call: TRBV7-2; clone_size: few; d_call: .; cdr3_aa: CASSLPTGWGRETQYF; cdr3_nt: TGTGCCAGCAGCTTACCTACAGGGTGGGGAAGGGAGACCCAGTACTTC
j_call: TRBJ2-1; v_call: TRBV20-1; clone_size: many; d_call: .; cdr3_aa: CSARRGAPGNEQFF; cdr3_nt: TGCAGTGCTAGAAGGGGGGCGCCTGGCAATGAGCAGTTCTTC
j_call: TRBJ2-1; v_call: TRBV11-2; clone_size: few; d_call: TRBD2; cdr3_aa: CASSLAGRVGDEQFF; cdr3_nt: TGTGCCAGCAGCTTAGCGGGGAGGGTAGGCGATGAGCAGTTCTTC
j_call: TRBJ2-1; v_call: TRBV3-1; clone_size: many; d_call: TRBD2; cdr3_aa: CASSLTSGRLNEQFF; cdr3_nt: TGTGCCAGCAGCTTGACTAGCGGCAGATTAAATGAGCAGTTCTTC